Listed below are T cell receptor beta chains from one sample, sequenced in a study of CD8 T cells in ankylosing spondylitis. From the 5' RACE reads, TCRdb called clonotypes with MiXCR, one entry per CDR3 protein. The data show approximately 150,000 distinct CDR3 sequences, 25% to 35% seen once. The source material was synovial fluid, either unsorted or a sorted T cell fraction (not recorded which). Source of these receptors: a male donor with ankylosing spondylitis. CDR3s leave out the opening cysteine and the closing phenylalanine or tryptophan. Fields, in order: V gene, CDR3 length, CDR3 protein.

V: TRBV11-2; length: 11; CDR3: ASGRDSNQPQH
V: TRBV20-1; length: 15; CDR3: SARLRDRGKGVTEAF
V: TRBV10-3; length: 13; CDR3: AISPGLANADTQY
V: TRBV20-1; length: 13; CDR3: SARDQDYSDQPQH
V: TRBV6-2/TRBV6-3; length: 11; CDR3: ASRPLQTGELF
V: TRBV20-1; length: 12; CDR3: SAETESSGNTIY
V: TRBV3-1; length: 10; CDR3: ASSLLRGPTT
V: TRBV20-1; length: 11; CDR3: GSTRGEQETQY
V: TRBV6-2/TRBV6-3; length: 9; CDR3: ASSDQFEQY
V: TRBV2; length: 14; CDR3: ASSARGTARNTEAF
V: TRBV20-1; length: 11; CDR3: SAPKDGGVEQY
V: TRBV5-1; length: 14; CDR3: ASSGGDGTGGSEAF
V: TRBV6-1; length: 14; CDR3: ASSRGTPMGNQPQH
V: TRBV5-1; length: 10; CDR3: ASSLKAETQY
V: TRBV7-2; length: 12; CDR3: ASNLGVRNPEAF
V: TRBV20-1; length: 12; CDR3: SGGGLERYNEQF
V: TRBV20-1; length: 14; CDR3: SATTLRVTGDQPQH
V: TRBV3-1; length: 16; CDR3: ASSQDVHGTGPNQPQH
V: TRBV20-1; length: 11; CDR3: SAREDRDYEQY
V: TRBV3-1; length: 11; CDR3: ASSPRTRMELF